This T cell receptor beta chain was sequenced for a study of blood T cell repertoires in COVID-19. About the research overall: COVID-19 samples, acute and convalescent, were from the United States, Italy and Spain. In each case, the material was cDNA or gDNA derived from T cells, B-cell-depleted T cells, or PBMCs.

Per the original data handling: Amplification with reference gene primers provided the estimates of nucleated cell counts. This table comes from immunoSEQ multiplex PCR, and its TCRdb copy is limited to in-frame clones, with some not included. V and J calls and clone size are given by that table; D and trimming were obtained from the DNA. The sample consists of roughly 150,000 clones, roughly nine tenths of them appearing once. The specimen was peripheral blood. The clonotype comes from a woman in her 70s with acute or convalescent COVID-19.

The chain's CDR3 is CASSLGVLSPLHF. The CDR3 nucleotides read TGTGCCAGCAGCTTAGGAGTTCTCTCACCCCTCCACTTT. The chain has TRBV7-2 and TRBJ1-6; D gene uncertain. The germline gives CDR1 SGHTA, CDR2 FQGNSA. Trimming pared 1 base from V and 10 bases from J, leaving 8 bases between. This CDR3 comprises 13 residues.